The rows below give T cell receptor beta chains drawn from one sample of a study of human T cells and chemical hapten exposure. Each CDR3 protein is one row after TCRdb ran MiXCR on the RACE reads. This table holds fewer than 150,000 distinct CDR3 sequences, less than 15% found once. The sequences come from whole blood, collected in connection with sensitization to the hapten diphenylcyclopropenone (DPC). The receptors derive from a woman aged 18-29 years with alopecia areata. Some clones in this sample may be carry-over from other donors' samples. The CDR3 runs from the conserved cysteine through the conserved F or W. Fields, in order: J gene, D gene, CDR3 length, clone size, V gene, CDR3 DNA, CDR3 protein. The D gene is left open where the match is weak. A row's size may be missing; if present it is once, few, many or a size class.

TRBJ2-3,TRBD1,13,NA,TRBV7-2,TGTGCCAGCAGCTCCGGACAGGGGTTGGCGCAGTATTTT,CASSSGQGLAQYF
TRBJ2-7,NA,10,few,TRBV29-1,TGCAGCGTTGGTTCCTACGAGCAGTACTTC,CSVGSYEQYF
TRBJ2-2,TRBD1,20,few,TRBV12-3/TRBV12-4,TGTGCCAGCAGATTAACACAACCTCCCCGGGACAGCTTAATCACCGGGGAGCTGTTTTTT,CASRLTQPPRDSLITGELFF
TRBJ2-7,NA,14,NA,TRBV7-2,TGTGCCAGCAGCCCTAGAGGAGGGGTCGGCGAGCAGTACTTC,CASSPRGGVGEQYF
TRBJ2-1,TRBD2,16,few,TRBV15,TGTGCCACCAGCAGAGACTATAGCGGGGGGCCAGGGGAGCAGTTCTTC,CATSRDYSGGPGEQFF
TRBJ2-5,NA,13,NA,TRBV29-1,TGCAGCGTTGGCAGGACGATGAAAGAGACCCAGTACTTC,CSVGRTMKETQYF
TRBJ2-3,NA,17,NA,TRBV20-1,TGCAGTGCTAGAGATCTGTTCCTAGCGCCGACATTACATACGCAGTATTTT,CSARDLFLAPTLHTQYF
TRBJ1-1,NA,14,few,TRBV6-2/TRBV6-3,TGTGCCAGCAGCTTCGGGGGGGCAGAGACTGAAGCTTTCTTT,CASSFGGAETEAFF
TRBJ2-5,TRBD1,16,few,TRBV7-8,TGTGCCAGCAGCCGAGGACAGGGAACAGCCCAAGAGACCCAGTACTTC,CASSRGQGTAQETQYF
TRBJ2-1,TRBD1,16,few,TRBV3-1,TGTGCCAGCAGCCTCCGGACAGGTGGGTCCTACAATGAGCAGTTCTTC,CASSLRTGGSYNEQFF
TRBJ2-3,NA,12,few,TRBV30,TGTGCCTGGAGTGTAGGCACAGATACGCAGTATTTT,CAWSVGTDTQYF
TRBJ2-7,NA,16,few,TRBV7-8,TGTGCCAGCAGCTTAGACTTGAGGAGTACGTCGAGCGAGCAGTACTTC,CASSLDLRSTSSEQYF
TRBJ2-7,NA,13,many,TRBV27,TGTGCCAGCAGCTTGGGGAGGCCCTACGAGCAGTACTTC,CASSLGRPYEQYF
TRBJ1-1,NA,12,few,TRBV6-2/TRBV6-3,TGTGCCAGCAGGCCCCTAGGCACTGAAGCTTTCTTT,CASRPLGTEAFF
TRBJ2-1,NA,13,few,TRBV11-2,TGTGCCAGCAGCTCCCCGACTCACAATGAGCAGTTCTTC,CASSSPTHNEQFF
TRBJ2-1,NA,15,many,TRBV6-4,TGTGCCAGCAGTGAGGTTTCAGGGTCCTACAATGAGCAGTTCTTC,CASSEVSGSYNEQFF
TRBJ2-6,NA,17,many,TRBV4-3,TGCGCCAGCAGCCAAGATGGGGACACCTCTGGGGCCAACGTCCTGACTTTC,CASSQDGDTSGANVLTF
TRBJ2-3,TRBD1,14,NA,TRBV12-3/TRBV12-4,TGTGCCAGCAGCCGGGACAGCTCCACAGATACGCAGTATTTT,CASSRDSSTDTQYF
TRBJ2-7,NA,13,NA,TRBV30,TGTGCCTGGAGTGCCGGGTACTCCTACGAGCAGTACTTC,CAWSAGYSYEQYF
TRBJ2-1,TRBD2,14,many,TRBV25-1,TGTGCCAGCAGTGTTGGGCGGGGGAACCGATGGCAGTTCTTC,CASSVGRGNRWQFF
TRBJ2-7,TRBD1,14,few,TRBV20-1,TGCAGTGCTAGAGTTGAGACAGGGGGTGACGAGCAGTACTTC,CSARVETGGDEQYF
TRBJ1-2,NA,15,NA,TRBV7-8,TGTGCCAGCAGCTTAGGTGGGGGAACTAACTATGGCTACACCTTC,CASSLGGGTNYGYTF
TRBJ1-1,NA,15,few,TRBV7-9,TGTGCCAGCAGCTTAGGTCAGGGTAAGAACACTGAAGCTTTCTTT,CASSLGQGKNTEAFF
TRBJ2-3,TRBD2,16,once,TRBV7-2,TGTGCCAGCAGCGAAATTCCGGGACTAGTTACAGATACGCAGTATTTT,CASSEIPGLVTDTQYF
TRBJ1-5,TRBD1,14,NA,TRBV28,TGTGCCAGCAGCCTACAGGGGGTCTACCAGCCCCAGCATTTT,CASSLQGVYQPQHF
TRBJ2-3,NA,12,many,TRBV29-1,TGCAGCGGACGGTTTGCCACAGATACGCAGTATTTT,CSGRFATDTQYF
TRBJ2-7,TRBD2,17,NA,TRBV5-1,TGCGCCAGCAGCTTCTCGACTAGCGGGGGGACTTCCTACGAGCAGTACTTC,CASSFSTSGGTSYEQYF
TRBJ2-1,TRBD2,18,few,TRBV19,TGTGCCAGTAGGCCGGGACTAGCGGGGGGGCAATTCTACAATGAGCAGTTCTTC,CASRPGLAGGQFYNEQFF
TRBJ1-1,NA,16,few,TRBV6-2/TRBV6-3,TGTGCCAGCAGTTACCCCCGGGGGACCTTTAACACTGAAGCTTTCTTT,CASSYPRGTFNTEAFF
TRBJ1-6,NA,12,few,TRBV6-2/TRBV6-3,TGTGCCAGCAGTTACCTCCGGGTACCCCTCCACTTT,CASSYLRVPLHF
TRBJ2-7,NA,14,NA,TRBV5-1,TGCGCCAGCAGCTTGGAGAGGTTGGGGTACGAGCAGTACTTC,CASSLERLGYEQYF
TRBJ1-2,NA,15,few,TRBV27,TGTGCCAGCAGTTTATATCCCCCAGAGAACTATGGCTACACCTTC,CASSLYPPENYGYTF
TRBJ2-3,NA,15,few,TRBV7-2,TGTGCCAGCAGCTTAGGTGGAGGGTCGGCAGATACGCAGTATTTT,CASSLGGGSADTQYF
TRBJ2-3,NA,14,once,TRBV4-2,TGTGCCAGCAGCCAAGAGTCGGAGACAGATACGCAGTATTTT,CASSQESETDTQYF
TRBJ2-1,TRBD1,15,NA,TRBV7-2,TGTGCCAGCAGCTCAGCTATGGGACAGGGTTATGAGCAGTTCTTC,CASSSAMGQGYEQFF
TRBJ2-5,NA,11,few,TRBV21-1,TGTGCCAGCAGCAAAGCTGAGACCCAGTACTTC,CASSKAETQYF
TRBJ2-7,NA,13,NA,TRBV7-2,TGTGCCGGCAGCCCGATGGCCTGGGACGAGCAGTACTTC,CAGSPMAWDEQYF
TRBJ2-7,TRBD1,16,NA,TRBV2,TGTGCCAGCACCATATCTTCGACAGGGGATTCCCCCGAGCAGTACTTC,CASTISSTGDSPEQYF